This TCR beta chain comes out of a study of blood T cells in healthy people across ages. For the study at large: About one barcoded beta molecule per two T cells came from capture by template switching.

Then a second PCR, running about 6 to 12 cycles, was carried out with a sample-barcoded 5' primer and a J-beta primer mix. TCRdb called the 5' RACE reads again in MiXCR, with one record for every CDR3 protein. The data show hundreds of thousands of distinct CDR3 sequences, approximately 60% seen once. The V and J ends lost 3 bases and 6 bases respectively, with 11 bases between them. The CDR3 consists of 13 residues. Germline CDR1 reads LGHNT; CDR2 reads FRNRAP. For this clonotype: What it recognizes is unknown.

The study, taken as a whole, reports: Estimates drawn from one million T cells were deemed to understate diversity. More naive CD4+ cells and higher diversity were found in long-lived than in aged donors.

V gene TRBV12-5 combines with J gene TRBJ1-1; possible D gene TRBD1, 5 bases. The clonotype originates from a man aged 35 to 55 in good health. Sequencing was carried out using blood. The CDR3 is CASGFGGIPEAFF. The CDR3, as DNA: TGTGCTAGTGGTTTCGGGGGGATCCCTGAAGCTTTCTTT.